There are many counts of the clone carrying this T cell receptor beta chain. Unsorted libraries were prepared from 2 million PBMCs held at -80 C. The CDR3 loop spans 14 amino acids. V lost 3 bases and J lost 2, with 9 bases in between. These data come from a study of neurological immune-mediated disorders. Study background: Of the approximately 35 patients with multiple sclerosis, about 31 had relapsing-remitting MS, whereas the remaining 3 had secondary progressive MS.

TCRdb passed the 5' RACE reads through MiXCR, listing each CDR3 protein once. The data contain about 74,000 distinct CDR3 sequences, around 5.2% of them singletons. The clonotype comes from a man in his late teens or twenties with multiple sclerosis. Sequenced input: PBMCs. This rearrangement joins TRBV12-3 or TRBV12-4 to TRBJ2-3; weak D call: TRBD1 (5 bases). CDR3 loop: CASSLRQSTDTQYF. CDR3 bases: TGTGCCAGCAGTTTGAGACAGTCCACAGATACGCAGTATTTT.